What follows are 12 T cell receptor beta chains derived from one specimen sequenced in a study of blood T cell repertoires in COVID-19. The data were produced by immunoSEQ multiplex PCR, yet TCRdb's version contains in-frame clones alone and is incomplete. The profile shows 60,000 or so clones, nearly 90% of them singletons. Material: peripheral blood. These TCRs come from a man aged 60 to 75 with acute or convalescent COVID-19.

The chain is built from TRBV6-1 and TRBJ1-1; D is unresolved. Looked up from germline, CDR1 is MNHNS and CDR2 is SASEGT. V was clipped by 2 bases and J by 1 base, with 11 bases between them. The CDR3 is 15 residues long. For the CDR3, the DNA is TGTGCCAGCAGTGAATCCGGAAGAGGGAACACTGAAGCTTTCTTT. Its protein is CASSESGRGNTEAFF.

J is TRBJ2-7 and V is TRBV7-9, with 9 bases fitting TRBD1. CDR1 SEHNR and CDR2 FQNEAQ come from the germline V gene (reference sequence). The CDR3 length is 14 residues. Losses at the gene ends were 5 bases for V and 6 bases for J; bases not matched to a gene: 8. CDR3 sequence reads: CASSPRTGEGEQYF. CDR3 nucleotide sequence: TGTGCCAGCAGCCCGAGGACAGGGGAAGGCGAGCAGTACTTC.

The chain uses TRBV20-1 and TRBJ2-5; D gene ambiguous. The CDR3 is made up of 12 amino acids. V was shortened by 3 bases and J by 5 bases, with 10 bases between the two germline ends. CDR1 is DFQATT and CDR2 is SNEGSKA in the germline V gene (reference sequence). Here the CDR3 DNA reads TGCAGTGCTAGTCCTAGGTCGGAGACCCAGTACTTC. It is translated as CSASPRSETQYF.

The chain couples TRBV19 to TRBJ1-6; TRBD1 matches 7 bases. In germline, CDR1 is LNHDA, CDR2 SQIVND (reference sequence). V lost 3 bases to trimming and J lost 9 bases; unmatched junction nucleotides: 11. This CDR3 is built from 16 residues. CDR3 loop: CASSIRSGQAGSPLHF. CDR3 DNA sequence: TGTGCCAGTAGTATTCGGAGCGGACAGGCGGGTTCACCCCTCCACTTT.

V and J are TRBV7-9 and TRBJ1-2, with TRBD1 identical over 10 bases. Trimming cost V 5 bases and J 6 bases; bases outside gene matches: 9. From germline, CDR1 is SEHNR and CDR2 FQNEAQ (reference sequence). The CDR3 has 15 residues. The CDR3 sequence: CASSPGTGAWDGYTF. The DNA for the CDR3 is TGTGCCAGCAGCCCAGGGACAGGGGCTTGGGATGGCTACACCTTC.

The chain combines TRBV5-8 with TRBJ2-6; 9 nucleotides align to TRBD1. With V trimmed by 5 bases and J by 0 bases, 6 bases remained unmatched. CDR3 size: 17 residues. Germline loops: CDR1 SGHTS, CDR2 YDEGEE. CDR3 region: CASSRTGASSGANVLTF. The CDR3 region has the DNA TGTGCCAGCAGTCGGACAGGGGCCTCCTCTGGGGCCAACGTCCTGACTTTC.

The rearrangement uses TRBV19 and TRBJ2-3, with D uncertain. V lost 5 bases and J 0 bases, leaving 9 bases between the germline ends. The germline CDR1 and CDR2 sequences are LNHDA and SQIVND (reference sequence). CDR3 length equals 14 residues. The CDR3 DNA reads TGTGCCAGTAGTGTGAGTCCTAGCACAGATACGCAGTATTTT. Translating gives CASSVSPSTDTQYF. Filled out from reference TRBV19 and TRBJ2-3, the complete variable domain reads DGGITQSPKYLFRKEGQNVTLSCEQNLNHDAMYWYRQDPGQGLRLIYYSQIVNDFQKGDIAEGYSVSREKKESFPLTVTSAQKNPTAFYLCASSVSPSTDTQYFGPGTRLTVL.

The rearrangement joins TRBV5-1 to TRBJ2-5; 10 bases are a match to TRBD1. Germline V CDR1 and CDR2: SGHRS, YFSETQ. V lost 0 bases, J lost 2 bases, and 4 bases stayed unmatched. This CDR3 spans 16 amino acids. The CDR3 is CASSLAGGQGQETQYF. DNA of the CDR3: TGCGCCAGCAGCTTGGCAGGGGGACAGGGGCAAGAGACCCAGTACTTC.

The chain links TRBV12-5 to TRBJ1-2, with D possibly TRBD1 on 5 matching bases. The germline CDR1 and CDR2 sequences are LGHNT and FRNRAP. V was cut by 0 bases and J by 8 bases, with 13 bases left in between. This CDR3 is built from 14 residues. In DNA form, the CDR3 reads TGTGCTAGTGGTTTGGTAGGCGCAGGGAACGGCTACACCTTC. Translated: CASGLVGAGNGYTF. Full variable domain (missing parts from reference TRBV12-5 and TRBJ1-2): DARVTQTPRHKVTEMGQEVTMRCQPILGHNTVFWYRQTMMQGLELLAYFRNRAPLDDSGMPKDRFSAEMPDATLATLKIQPSEPRDSAVYFCASGLVGAGNGYTFGSGTRLTVV.

The chain joins TRBV30 to TRBJ2-1, with 8 bases aligning to TRBD1. CDR3 length: 16 residues. CDR1 and CDR2 from the germline V gene are GTSNPN and SVGIG (reference sequence). V gave up 0 bases and J gave up 5 bases; unmatched junction bases: 9. DNA for the CDR3: TGTGCCTGGAGTGTACTGGGGGACAGGCCAAACAATGAGCAGTTCTTC. It specifies CAWSVLGDRPNNEQFF.

The rearrangement links TRBV29-1 to TRBJ2-1; 9 bases match TRBD1. V shed 1 base and J 1 base; nucleotides not matched to a gene: 2. The V gene's germline CDR1 is SQVTM and CDR2 ANQGSEA. The CDR3 has 15 amino acids. CDR3 residues: CSVEGTGESYNEQFF. CDR3 nucleotides: TGCAGCGTTGAAGGGACAGGGGAATCCTACAATGAGCAGTTCTTC.

This clone has only one observation. The chain employs TRBV30 and TRBJ2-1; 13 positions match TRBD2. Per germline, CDR1 GTSNPN and CDR2 SVGIG (reference sequence). V dropped 0 bases and J dropped 7; count of bases not matched to a gene: 3. CDR3 length: 15 amino acids. In nucleotides, the CDR3 is TGTGCCTGGAGTGTACTAGCGGGGGGGTTGAATGAGCAGTTCTTC. Translation gives CAWSVLAGGLNEQFF.